These 20 T cell receptor beta chains came from one sample sequenced in a study of T cells in Graves' hyperthyroidism and ophthalmopathy. RNA transcripts served as the template for amplifying TCR beta CDR3 regions. First-round RT-PCR of the TCR CDR3 relied on the HTBI primer set. TCRdb fed the multiplex PCR reads into MiXCR, producing one record per CDR3 protein. The sample has roughly 160,000 distinct CDR3 sequences; about 9.4% are singletons. Material: blood. These receptor sequences come from a young woman with Graves' hyperthyroidism that later progressed to Graves' ophthalmopathy.

The chain recombines TRBV3-1 with TRBJ1-1; D perhaps matches TRBD1 (5 bases). The CDR3 has 12 residues. Germline CDR1 reads LGHDT; CDR2 reads YNNKEL (reference sequence). Trimming removed 5 bases at V and 10 bases at J, with 14 bases between. As DNA, the CDR3 is TGTGCCAGCAGCGGGGAGGGGAATAGAGCTTTCTTT. Its translation: CASSGEGNRAFF. The variable domain in full, with the rest retrieved from reference TRBV3-1 and TRBJ1-1, is DTAVSQTPKYLVTQMGNDKSIKCEQNLGHDTMYWYKQDSKKFLKIMFSYNNKELIINETVPNRFSPKSPDKAHLNLHINSLELGDSAVYFCASSGEGNRAFFGQGTRLTVV.

This clonotype was recorded many times. V and J are TRBV29-1 and TRBJ2-1, with D possibly TRBD2 on 6 matching bases. Trimming cost V 4 bases and J 10 bases, with 14 bases left between them. The germline V gene encodes CDR1 SQVTM and CDR2 ANQGSEA. The CDR3 totals 12 residues. The CDR3 bases are TGCAGCGTTGTGAGCCACGCGGGAGAGCAGTTCTTC. This translates into CSVVSHAGEQFF.

This chain connects TRBV30 to TRBJ1-6; D might be TRBD1 (6 bases). There are 13 residues in the CDR3. V lost 2 bases and J 5 bases, leaving 7 bases between the germline ends. Germline V gene sequence: CDR1 GTSNPN, CDR2 SVGIG (reference sequence). Here the CDR3 reads CAWSQGNNSPLHF. CDR3 coding DNA: TGTGCCTGGAGTCAGGGGAATAATTCACCCCTCCACTTT.

This clonotype was seen many times. The CDR3 loop is CSAPLSFGAGGELFF. DNA for the CDR3: TGCAGTGCTCCCTTATCTTTTGGAGCGGGAGGGGAGCTGTTTTTT. V gene TRBV20-1 combines with J gene TRBJ2-2; 7 nucleotides line up with TRBD2. The length of the CDR3 is 15 residues. Germline loops: CDR1 DFQATT, CDR2 SNEGSKA (reference sequence). The J segment lost 8 bases and the V segment lost 5 bases, leaving 14 bases of the junction unmatched.

The rearrangement uses TRBV7-2 and TRBJ2-6; D uncertain. Germline values: CDR1 SGHTA, CDR2 FQGNSA. With 3 bases removed from V and 0 bases from J, the gap between germline ends came to 3 bases. This CDR3 is built from 14 residues. Here the CDR3 reads CASSFNSGANVLTF. The CDR3, as DNA: TGTGCCAGCAGCTTTAACTCTGGGGCCAACGTCCTGACTTTC. The complete variable domain, with remaining parts taken from reference TRBV7-2 and TRBJ2-6, reads GAGVSQSPSNKVTEKGKDVELRCDPISGHTALYWYRQSLGQGLEFLIYFQGNSAPDKSGLPSDRFSAERTGGSVSTLTIQRTQQEDSAVYLCASSFNSGANVLTFGAGSRLTVL.

There are a few counts of this clonotype. The chain links TRBV18 to TRBJ2-7; D ambiguous. With 2 bases removed from V and 0 bases from J, the gap between germline ends came to 14 bases. Germline lookup yields CDR1 KGHSH and CDR2 LQKENI. The CDR3 contains 16 residues. The CDR3 DNA reads TGTGCCAGCTCACCAACCGGCCACCAGAGCTCCTACGAGCAGTACTTC. This translates into CASSPTGHQSSYEQYF.

This clonotype was found once. Just one base apart from a much larger clone, this may be a read error. The genes are TRBV15 and TRBJ1-2; the D gene is possibly TRBD1 (5 bases). Trimming cost V 2 bases and J 6 bases, with 16 bases left between them. This CDR3 has 15 residues. CDR1 is LNHNV and CDR2 is YYDKDF in the germline V gene (reference sequence). In DNA, the CDR3 is TGTGCCACCAGCAGAAATTTAGGGCAGGGTAATGGCTACACCTTC. Translating it yields CATSRNLGQGNGYTF.

This clonotype has a count of ten or more. This chain connects TRBV29-1 to TRBJ2-5; D is unclear. Trimming took 7 bases from V and 5 from J, leaving 20 bases between them. Germline CDR1 is SQVTM and CDR2 is ANQGSEA. The CDR3 has 14 residues. The CDR3 DNA reads TGCAGCGCGCAAAGGGTCTCCAGCGCGGAGACCCAGTACTTC. Translated, it gives CSAQRVSSAETQYF. Looking up the rest from reference TRBV29-1 and TRBJ2-5 gives the full variable domain: SAVISQKPSRDICQRGTSLTIQCQVDSQVTMMFWYRQQPGQSLTLIATANQGSEATYESGFVIDKFPISRPNLTFSTLTVSNMSPEDSSIYLCSAQRVSSAETQYFGPGTRLLVL.

This clonotype has at least ten counts. The V call is TRBV2, the J call TRBJ2-5, with 8 bases matching TRBD1. Germline V gives CDR1 SNHLY, CDR2 FYNNEI. The CDR3 loop spans 14 amino acids. V was pared by 4 bases and J by 4 bases, with 5 bases of the junction left unmatched. The CDR3 spells CASSVGQGRETQYF. The CDR3 DNA reads TGTGCCAGCAGTGTAGGACAGGGTAGAGAGACCCAGTACTTC. The complete variable domain, with remaining parts taken from reference TRBV2 and TRBJ2-5, reads EPEVTQTPSHQVTQMGQEVILRCVPISNHLYFYWYRQILGQKVEFLVSFYNNEISEKSEIFDDQFSVERPDGSNFTLKIRSTKLEDSAMYFCASSVGQGRETQYFGPGTRLLVL.

This clonotype was counted at least ten times. The J gene is TRBJ2-2, the V gene TRBV3-1; D is possibly TRBD2 (6 bases). Trimming stripped 0 bases from V and 0 bases from J, with 8 bases between. The CDR3 covers 16 residues. Germline lookup yields CDR1 LGHDT and CDR2 YNNKEL (reference sequence). The CDR3 sequence: CASSQDRGANTGELFF. For the CDR3, the DNA is TGTGCCAGCAGCCAAGACCGCGGGGCGAACACCGGGGAGCTGTTTTTT.

This clonotype occurred many times. The gene calls are TRBV24-1 and TRBJ2-3; 7 nucleotides line up with TRBD2. Germline CDR1 KGHDR, CDR2 SFDVKD. The CDR3 has 15 amino acids. V was clipped by 1 base and J by 0 bases; unmatched bases: 0. For the CDR3, the DNA is TGTGCCACCAGTGATTTAGCGGGGAGCACAGATACGCAGTATTTT. This encodes CATSDLAGSTDTQYF.

The chain carries TRBV25-1 and TRBJ2-7, with 10 positions matching TRBD1. The V segment lost 2 bases and the J segment 4 bases; nucleotides outside the gene matches: 8. There are 16 residues in the CDR3. Per germline, CDR1 MGHDK and CDR2 SYGVNS. CDR3: CASSEPAGTGVYEQYF. The CDR3 DNA sequence: TGTGCCAGCAGTGAACCCGCCGGGACAGGGGTATACGAGCAGTACTTC.

At least ten counts were recorded for this clonotype. The chain employs TRBV27 and TRBJ1-2; possible D gene TRBD1, 6 bases. From germline, CDR1 is MNHEY and CDR2 SMNVEV (reference sequence). V dropped 5 bases and J dropped 1 base, with 20 bases sitting between them. The length of the CDR3 is 17 residues. CDR3 amino acids: CASSPRDTIGVNYGYTF. In DNA, the CDR3 is TGTGCCAGCAGTCCCCGGGACACTATAGGGGTTAACTATGGCTACACCTTC.

Regarding this clonotype: A much bigger clone sits one base away, suggesting this may be a read error. This rearrangement joins TRBV7-2 to TRBJ1-2; 7 bases line up with TRBD1. This CDR3 has 14 residues. CDR1 is SGHTA and CDR2 is FQGNSA in the germline V gene. In DNA form, the CDR3 reads TGTGCCAGCAGCTTAGTCAGGGGGAGTTATGACTACACCTTC. It yields the protein CASSLVRGSYDYTF. Supplemented by reference TRBV7-2 and TRBJ1-2, the full variable domain reads GAGVSQSPSNKVTEKGKDVELRCDPISGHTALYWYRQSLGQGLEFLIYFQGNSAPDKSGLPSDRFSAERTGGSVSTLTIQRTQQEDSAVYLCASSLVRGSYDYTFGSGTRLTVV.

This clonotype was seen at least ten times. V gene TRBV29-1 combines with J gene TRBJ1-1; D is perhaps TRBD1 (5 bases). V dropped 3 bases and J dropped 0 bases, with 5 bases sitting between them. The CDR3 runs to 12 residues. Germline V CDR1 and CDR2: SQVTM, ANQGSEA. Here the CDR3 reads CSVETVNTEAFF. The CDR3, as DNA: TGCAGCGTTGAGACAGTGAACACTGAAGCTTTCTTT.

This clonotype has a count of ten or more. The V and J genes are TRBV28 and TRBJ2-3; 8 bases are a match to TRBD1. From germline, CDR1 is MDHEN and CDR2 SYDVKM. V shed 5 bases and J 5 bases; nucleotides not matched to a gene: 6. The CDR3 has 14 residues. The CDR3 sequence is CASSTGGRVDTQYF. For the CDR3, the DNA is TGTGCCAGCAGTACAGGGGGACGGGTAGATACGCAGTATTTT.

In its sample, this clonotype was seen many times. The chain joins TRBV7-3 to TRBJ2-3, with a weak D call TRBD2 (5 bases). The CDR3 is made up of 14 amino acids. Germline CDR1 and CDR2: SGHTA and FQGTGA. Trimming took 4 bases from V and 3 from J, leaving 11 bases between them. The CDR3 DNA reads TGTGCCAGCAGCTCGCTAGCTGGTACAGATACGCAGTATTTT. Protein product: CASSSLAGTDTQYF.

Notes on this clonotype: A read error is possible here, since a much larger clone lies one base away. The chain uses TRBV27 and TRBJ2-7; 8 positions agree with TRBD1. CDR1 is MNHEY, CDR2 SMNVEV, per germline (reference sequence). The CDR3 is made up of 13 amino acids. This chain's CDR3 is CANSPGQGSEQYF. CDR3 bases: TGTGCCAACAGTCCCGGACAGGGTTCCGAGCAGTACTTC.

This clonotype was detected many times. This chain links TRBV28 with TRBJ1-2, with 9 bases matching TRBD1. Germline assignment: CDR1 MDHEN and CDR2 SYDVKM. V was clipped by 8 bases and J by 6 bases; unmatched bases: 13. CDR3 size: 15 residues. Here the CDR3 reads CASDAFGTGLDGYTF. The CDR3 DNA reads TGTGCCAGCGATGCCTTCGGGACAGGGTTGGATGGCTACACCTTC.

There are a few counts of this clonotype. The chain joins TRBV5-1 to TRBJ1-4; TRBD1 might be the D (5 bases). Germline V lookup: CDR1 SGHRS, CDR2 YFSETQ. The length of the CDR3 is 16 residues. Trimming stripped 4 bases from V and 0 bases from J, with 13 bases between. In DNA, the CDR3 is TGCGCCAGCAGCCTAGGGACGGTTGCAACTAATGAAAAACTGTTTTTT. Its translation is CASSLGTVATNEKLFF. Full variable domain (outside the CDR3, taken from reference TRBV5-1 and TRBJ1-4): KAGVTQTPRYLIKTRGQQVTLSCSPISGHRSVSWYQQTPGQGLQFLFEYFSETQRNKGNFPGRFSGRQFSNSRSEMNVSTLELGDSALYLCASSLGTVATNEKLFFGSGTQLSVL.